The rows below give T cell receptor beta chains drawn from one sample of a study of blood T cell repertoires in COVID-19. Profiling relied on immunoSEQ multiplex PCR, and the TCRdb table lists in-frame clones only, not all of them. The sample shows 200,000 to 300,000 clones, 88% of them seen only once. The source material was peripheral blood. Source of these receptors: a woman under 40 with COVID-19, enrolled during active disease. The CDR3 runs from the conserved cysteine through the conserved F or W. Each record gives: V gene, clone size, J gene, D gene, CDR3 length, CDR3 DNA, CDR3 protein. The D gene is left open where the match is weak. Clone size is not always given. Where it is, it says once, few, many or a class for expanded clones.

v_call: TRBV28; clone_size: NA; j_call: TRBJ2-7; d_call: TRBD2; cdr3_length: 15; cdr3_nt: TGTGCCAGCAGTTTATCGCCGGGACGGGAGGACGAGCAGTACTTC; cdr3_aa: CASSLSPGREDEQYF
v_call: TRBV7-9; clone_size: NA; j_call: TRBJ2-2; d_call: NA; cdr3_length: 15; cdr3_nt: TGTGCCAGCAGCTCGGAACAGGGAAGGACCGGGGAGCTGTTTTTT; cdr3_aa: CASSSEQGRTGELFF
v_call: TRBV27; clone_size: NA; j_call: TRBJ2-2; d_call: TRBD2; cdr3_length: 14; cdr3_nt: TGTGCCAGCAGTTTGGGACTAGAGGCCGGGGAGCTGTTTTTT; cdr3_aa: CASSLGLEAGELFF
v_call: TRBV14; clone_size: NA; j_call: TRBJ1-2; d_call: NA; cdr3_length: 13; cdr3_nt: TGTGCCAGCAGCCAAGATAGAAGGGGAGGCTACACCTTC; cdr3_aa: CASSQDRRGGYTF
v_call: TRBV29-1; clone_size: NA; j_call: TRBJ1-2; d_call: TRBD1; cdr3_length: 14; cdr3_nt: TGCAGCGTTGGGATGGCAGGGGGTAACTATGGCTACACCTTC; cdr3_aa: CSVGMAGGNYGYTF
v_call: TRBV4-1; clone_size: NA; j_call: TRBJ1-2; d_call: NA; cdr3_length: 16; cdr3_nt: TGCGCCAGCAGCCAAGTCCCGACGGGGGGGAACTATGGCTACACCTTC; cdr3_aa: CASSQVPTGGNYGYTF
v_call: TRBV30; clone_size: NA; j_call: TRBJ1-6; d_call: TRBD1; cdr3_length: 15; cdr3_nt: TGTGCCTGGACCCAGTCCGGGACAGGTAATTCACCCCTCCACTTT; cdr3_aa: CAWTQSGTGNSPLHF
v_call: TRBV6-5; clone_size: NA; j_call: TRBJ1-2; d_call: NA; cdr3_length: 13; cdr3_nt: TGTGCCAGCAGACCCCCGGGAGTTTATGGCTACACCTTC; cdr3_aa: CASRPPGVYGYTF
v_call: TRBV15; clone_size: NA; j_call: TRBJ2-2; d_call: NA; cdr3_length: 13; cdr3_nt: TGTGCCACCAGCAGAGATGAGGACGGGGAGCTGTTTTTT; cdr3_aa: CATSRDEDGELFF
v_call: TRBV7-9; clone_size: NA; j_call: TRBJ2-1; d_call: NA; cdr3_length: 16; cdr3_nt: TGTGCCAGCAGGTCCCTTAGGGGAGGTCTATACAATGAGCAGTTCTTC; cdr3_aa: CASRSLRGGLYNEQFF
v_call: TRBV7-2; clone_size: NA; j_call: TRBJ2-3; d_call: NA; cdr3_length: 15; cdr3_nt: TGTGCCAGCAGCTTACTTCAGACTAGCACAGATACGCAGTATTTT; cdr3_aa: CASSLLQTSTDTQYF
v_call: TRBV6-5; clone_size: NA; j_call: TRBJ1-2; d_call: TRBD1; cdr3_length: 14; cdr3_nt: TGTGCCAGCACCAGGACAGGGAGTAACTATGGCTACACCTTC; cdr3_aa: CASTRTGSNYGYTF
v_call: TRBV5-1; clone_size: once; j_call: TRBJ2-4; d_call: NA; cdr3_length: 13; cdr3_nt: TGCGCCAGCAGCTCAGGGGACCTGAACATTCAGTACTTC; cdr3_aa: CASSSGDLNIQYF
v_call: TRBV12-3/TRBV12-4; clone_size: NA; j_call: TRBJ2-5; d_call: NA; cdr3_length: 13; cdr3_nt: TGTGCCAGCAGTTTAGCACGGGGGGAGACCCAGTACTTC; cdr3_aa: CASSLARGETQYF
v_call: TRBV24-1; clone_size: few; j_call: TRBJ2-3; d_call: NA; cdr3_length: 14; cdr3_nt: TGTGCCACCAGTGCGGGGTTCGGCACAGATACGCAGTATTTT; cdr3_aa: CATSAGFGTDTQYF
v_call: TRBV24-1; clone_size: NA; j_call: TRBJ2-3; d_call: NA; cdr3_length: 13; cdr3_nt: TGTGCCACCAGTGATTTGGTTATGGATACGCAGTATTTT; cdr3_aa: CATSDLVMDTQYF
v_call: TRBV10-2; clone_size: NA; j_call: TRBJ1-1; d_call: NA; cdr3_length: 14; cdr3_nt: TGCGCCAGCAGGGCCGACAGGTGGGACACTGAAGCTTTCTTT; cdr3_aa: CASRADRWDTEAFF
v_call: TRBV2; clone_size: NA; j_call: TRBJ2-5; d_call: TRBD1; cdr3_length: 19; cdr3_nt: TGTGCCAGCAGGGCAACCCCAATCGACAGGGCGAGGAACCAAGAGACCCAGTACTTC; cdr3_aa: CASRATPIDRARNQETQYF
v_call: TRBV6-5; clone_size: once; j_call: TRBJ2-3; d_call: TRBD1; cdr3_length: 16; cdr3_nt: TGTGCCAGCAGTTACCCCAAGACAGGGACCACGGATACGCAGTATTTT; cdr3_aa: CASSYPKTGTTDTQYF
v_call: TRBV3-1/TRBV3-2; clone_size: NA; j_call: TRBJ2-1; d_call: NA; cdr3_length: 14; cdr3_nt: TGTGCCAGCAGCCAACTTCCCCCTCCCGATGAGCAGTTCTTC; cdr3_aa: CASSQLPPPDEQFF
v_call: TRBV5-4; clone_size: NA; j_call: TRBJ2-5; d_call: TRBD2; cdr3_length: 17; cdr3_nt: TGTGCCAGCAGCCGGACTAGCGGGAGGGCCGTGGTAGAGACCCAGTACTTC; cdr3_aa: CASSRTSGRAVVETQYF
v_call: TRBV12-3/TRBV12-4; clone_size: NA; j_call: TRBJ2-4; d_call: NA; cdr3_length: 13; cdr3_nt: TGTGCCAGCAGCCCGAGGTCAGGGGACATTCAGTACTTC; cdr3_aa: CASSPRSGDIQYF
v_call: TRBV27; clone_size: once; j_call: TRBJ2-7; d_call: NA; cdr3_length: 18; cdr3_nt: TGTGCCAGCAGTTTATGGGGGGGGCTCACAGGGAATTCGTACGAGCAGTACTTC; cdr3_aa: CASSLWGGLTGNSYEQYF
v_call: TRBV25-1; clone_size: NA; j_call: TRBJ1-5; d_call: NA; cdr3_length: 15; cdr3_nt: TGTGCCAGCAGTGAAGAGGAGTATAGCAATCAGCCCCAGCATTTT; cdr3_aa: CASSEEEYSNQPQHF
v_call: TRBV6-6; clone_size: NA; j_call: TRBJ1-5; d_call: TRBD1; cdr3_length: 15; cdr3_nt: TGTGCCAGCAGTTACCCTACAGGGGCGAGGCAGCCCCAGCATTTT; cdr3_aa: CASSYPTGARQPQHF
v_call: TRBV9; clone_size: NA; j_call: TRBJ1-2; d_call: TRBD1; cdr3_length: 15; cdr3_nt: TGTGCCAGCAGCGTCGACCTTGGACAGGGGAGCGGCTACACCTTC; cdr3_aa: CASSVDLGQGSGYTF
v_call: TRBV10-1; clone_size: NA; j_call: TRBJ2-2; d_call: TRBD2; cdr3_length: 14; cdr3_nt: TGCGCCAGCGGGGCGGGGGCGAACACCGGGGAGCTGTTTTTT; cdr3_aa: CASGAGANTGELFF
v_call: TRBV7-9; clone_size: many; j_call: TRBJ1-2; d_call: NA; cdr3_length: 14; cdr3_nt: TGTGCCAGCAGCTTTCATACAGGGTTTAGTGGCTACACCTTC; cdr3_aa: CASSFHTGFSGYTF
v_call: TRBV7-2; clone_size: NA; j_call: TRBJ2-1; d_call: TRBD1; cdr3_length: 13; cdr3_nt: TGTGCCAGCAGCCCCTACCTCGGGACAGGGAAGTTCTTC; cdr3_aa: CASSPYLGTGKFF
v_call: TRBV29-1; clone_size: NA; j_call: TRBJ2-5; d_call: TRBD1; cdr3_length: 13; cdr3_nt: TGCAGCGTTGGGGACAGGCCCCAAGAGACCCAGTACTTC; cdr3_aa: CSVGDRPQETQYF
v_call: TRBV19; clone_size: NA; j_call: TRBJ1-2; d_call: NA; cdr3_length: 14; cdr3_nt: TGTGCCAGTAGTCGCCAGGGAAATTCCAATGGCTACACCTTC; cdr3_aa: CASSRQGNSNGYTF
v_call: TRBV19; clone_size: NA; j_call: TRBJ2-4; d_call: TRBD1; cdr3_length: 17; cdr3_nt: TGTGCCAGTAGTCAAAAGACAGGGGTTCTAGCCAAAAACATTCAGTACTTC; cdr3_aa: CASSQKTGVLAKNIQYF
v_call: TRBV7-8; clone_size: NA; j_call: TRBJ2-1; d_call: NA; cdr3_length: 18; cdr3_nt: TGTGCCAGCAGCTTAGCAATTAAACCGGGATCCCGAGGGGGTGAGCAGTTCTTC; cdr3_aa: CASSLAIKPGSRGGEQFF
v_call: TRBV7-2; clone_size: NA; j_call: TRBJ2-1; d_call: TRBD1; cdr3_length: 14; cdr3_nt: TGTGCCAGCATCTGGGACAGTCGCGACAATGAGCAGTTCTTC; cdr3_aa: CASIWDSRDNEQFF
v_call: TRBV5-5; clone_size: NA; j_call: TRBJ2-3; d_call: TRBD1; cdr3_length: 16; cdr3_nt: TGTGCCAGCAGCCAGGTGAGGACAGGGCACACAGATACGCAGTATTTT; cdr3_aa: CASSQVRTGHTDTQYF
v_call: TRBV6-5; clone_size: few; j_call: TRBJ2-2; d_call: TRBD1; cdr3_length: 14; cdr3_nt: TGTGCCAGCAGCCGGGTAGGGGGCCCCGGGGAGCTGTTTTTT; cdr3_aa: CASSRVGGPGELFF
v_call: TRBV19; clone_size: NA; j_call: TRBJ1-4; d_call: NA; cdr3_length: 14; cdr3_nt: TGTGCCACCGCCAGGATGGGAACTAATGAAAAACTGTTTTTT; cdr3_aa: CATARMGTNEKLFF
v_call: TRBV2; clone_size: NA; j_call: TRBJ1-1; d_call: NA; cdr3_length: 13; cdr3_nt: TGTGCCAGCAGTGGGCAGGGGAACACTGAAGCTTTCTTT; cdr3_aa: CASSGQGNTEAFF
v_call: TRBV6-5; clone_size: NA; j_call: TRBJ2-5; d_call: TRBD1; cdr3_length: 13; cdr3_nt: TGTGCCACCGGACAGGGGGTCCAAGAGACCCAGTACTTC; cdr3_aa: CATGQGVQETQYF
v_call: TRBV5-1; clone_size: NA; j_call: TRBJ2-2; d_call: NA; cdr3_length: 16; cdr3_nt: TGCGCCAGCAGCTTCGACAACCCCGCGAACACCGGGGAGCTGTTTTTT; cdr3_aa: CASSFDNPANTGELFF
v_call: TRBV5-1; clone_size: NA; j_call: TRBJ2-5; d_call: NA; cdr3_length: 17; cdr3_nt: TGCGCCAGCAGCCAACTAGACAAGGGTTGGGGTCAAGAGACCCAGTACTTC; cdr3_aa: CASSQLDKGWGQETQYF
v_call: TRBV10-3; clone_size: NA; j_call: TRBJ1-3; d_call: TRBD1; cdr3_length: 17; cdr3_nt: TGTGCCATCAGTGAGTCAACAGGGGGGGTCTCTGGAAACACCATATATTTT; cdr3_aa: CAISESTGGVSGNTIYF
v_call: TRBV30; clone_size: once; j_call: TRBJ1-2; d_call: TRBD1; cdr3_length: 13; cdr3_nt: TGTGCCTGGATCGCACAGGGGACCTATGGCTACACCTTC; cdr3_aa: CAWIAQGTYGYTF
v_call: TRBV7-6; clone_size: once; j_call: TRBJ2-7; d_call: NA; cdr3_length: 15; cdr3_nt: TGTGCCAGCACCCTGGGGCCAGGGGCATCCTACGAGCAGTACTTC; cdr3_aa: CASTLGPGASYEQYF
v_call: TRBV28; clone_size: NA; j_call: TRBJ1-2; d_call: NA; cdr3_length: 14; cdr3_nt: TGTGCCAGCAGTGGAGGGTCTTCGTCCTATGGCTACACCTTC; cdr3_aa: CASSGGSSSYGYTF
v_call: TRBV6-5; clone_size: NA; j_call: TRBJ1-2; d_call: NA; cdr3_length: 15; cdr3_nt: TGTGCCAGCAGTTACCTGGGAGGTATGGGCTATGGCTACACCTTC; cdr3_aa: CASSYLGGMGYGYTF
v_call: TRBV7-9; clone_size: NA; j_call: TRBJ2-1; d_call: TRBD1; cdr3_length: 16; cdr3_nt: TGTGCCAGCAGCCGCCTGACAGGGGCCTTGCACAATGAGCAGTTCTTC; cdr3_aa: CASSRLTGALHNEQFF
v_call: TRBV7-9; clone_size: once; j_call: TRBJ2-2; d_call: TRBD2; cdr3_length: 16; cdr3_nt: TGTGCCAGCAGCCCGACTAGCGGGATCTCTCGCGGGGAGCTGTTTTTT; cdr3_aa: CASSPTSGISRGELFF
v_call: TRBV10-3; clone_size: NA; j_call: TRBJ2-1; d_call: NA; cdr3_length: 16; cdr3_nt: TGTGCCATCAGTGAGGGGGCGGCAGGCCCCTACAATGAGCAGTTCTTC; cdr3_aa: CAISEGAAGPYNEQFF
v_call: TRBV10-1; clone_size: NA; j_call: TRBJ2-3; d_call: TRBD2; cdr3_length: 19; cdr3_nt: TGCGCCAGCAGTGGTCTAGCGGGAGAACCCCGGCCTAGCACAGATACGCAGTATTTT; cdr3_aa: CASSGLAGEPRPSTDTQYF
v_call: TRBV5-6; clone_size: NA; j_call: TRBJ1-1; d_call: NA; cdr3_length: 15; cdr3_nt: TGTGCCAGCAGCTTGGGGCTCAGAGGGAACACTGAAGCTTTCTTT; cdr3_aa: CASSLGLRGNTEAFF
v_call: TRBV11-2; clone_size: NA; j_call: TRBJ2-3; d_call: NA; cdr3_length: 16; cdr3_nt: TGTGCCAGCAGCTTAGTGCGGTTTGTTAGCACAGATACGCAGTATTTT; cdr3_aa: CASSLVRFVSTDTQYF
v_call: TRBV7-2; clone_size: NA; j_call: TRBJ2-3; d_call: NA; cdr3_length: 15; cdr3_nt: TGTGCCAGCAGCTTAATTTCGGGGGGCTTAGATACGCAGTATTTT; cdr3_aa: CASSLISGGLDTQYF
v_call: TRBV10-1; clone_size: NA; j_call: TRBJ2-2; d_call: NA; cdr3_length: 14; cdr3_nt: TGCGCCAGCAGTGCAGGGATAGAGACCGGGGAGCTGTTTTTT; cdr3_aa: CASSAGIETGELFF
v_call: TRBV5-4; clone_size: NA; j_call: TRBJ1-2; d_call: NA; cdr3_length: 17; cdr3_nt: TGTGCCAGCAGCCTTTACGGGAAGGGCGGTGGCGAGTATGGCTACACCTTC; cdr3_aa: CASSLYGKGGGEYGYTF
v_call: TRBV9; clone_size: NA; j_call: TRBJ2-5; d_call: TRBD2; cdr3_length: 14; cdr3_nt: TGTGCCAGCAATAGCGGGAGGACCCAAGAGACCCAGTACTTC; cdr3_aa: CASNSGRTQETQYF
v_call: TRBV7-6; clone_size: NA; j_call: TRBJ2-5; d_call: TRBD1; cdr3_length: 15; cdr3_nt: TGTGCCAGCAGCTTATGGCCGACAGGGTCGGAGACCCAGTACTTC; cdr3_aa: CASSLWPTGSETQYF
v_call: TRBV6-4; clone_size: once; j_call: TRBJ2-7; d_call: TRBD1; cdr3_length: 15; cdr3_nt: TGTGCCAGCAGTGTGAGGACAGGGTCCGGCTACGAGCAGTACTTC; cdr3_aa: CASSVRTGSGYEQYF
v_call: TRBV5-4; clone_size: once; j_call: TRBJ2-3; d_call: TRBD2; cdr3_length: 14; cdr3_nt: TGTGCCAGCAGCTGGACTAGCGGCACAGATACGCAGTATTTT; cdr3_aa: CASSWTSGTDTQYF
v_call: TRBV7-6; clone_size: NA; j_call: TRBJ2-3; d_call: TRBD2; cdr3_length: 16; cdr3_nt: TGTGCCAGCAGCCTAGCAGCGGGAGGATCCACAGATACGCAGTATTTT; cdr3_aa: CASSLAAGGSTDTQYF